The 20 T cell receptor beta chains below come from one sample, sequenced in a study of blood T cell repertoires in COVID-19. The assay was immunoSEQ multiplex PCR, and TCRdb's table has in-frame clones only and misses some. The sample yields about 210,000 clones, 75% to 90% seen once. Sequenced: peripheral blood. All receptors derive from a man aged 35-49 years with acute or convalescent COVID-19.

To note about this clone: A read error may account for a junction end that differs from germline. The chain links TRBV9 to TRBJ1-6, with 8 bases matching TRBD1. The CDR3 has 15 amino acids. CDR1 is SGDLS, CDR2 YYNGEE, per germline. The CDR3 sequence: CASSATGDYSSPLHF. CDR3 sequence (DNA): TGTGCCAGCAGCGCGACAGGGGATTATAGTTCACCCCTCCACTTT. The full variable domain, rest sourced from reference TRBV9 and TRBJ1-6, is DSGVTQTPKHLITATGQRVTLRCSPRSGDLSVYWYQQSLDQGLQFLIQYYNGEERAKGNILERFSAQQFPDLHSELNLSSLELGDSALYFCASSATGDYSSPLHFGNGTRLTVT.

The chain combines TRBV19 with TRBJ2-1, with TRBD1 matching over 7 bases. This CDR3 contains 12 residues. Trimming at V came to 4 bases and at J to 7 bases, leaving 1 base not matched to a gene. The germline V gene encodes CDR1 LNHDA and CDR2 SQIVND (reference sequence). The CDR3, as DNA: TGTGCCAGTAGTAGCAGGGGGAATGAGCAGTTCTTC. Translated: CASSSRGNEQFF.

The chain joins TRBV6-1 to TRBJ2-2; 9 nucleotides align to TRBD1. The length of the CDR3 is 16 residues. J was trimmed by 7 bases and V by 0 bases; bases with no gene match: 6. The V gene's germline CDR1 is MNHNS and CDR2 SASEGT. CDR3: CASSEAGTGRNGELFF. The CDR3 DNA follows: TGTGCCAGCAGTGAAGCGGGGACAGGGCGGAACGGGGAGCTGTTTTTT.

There are a few counts of this clone. The chain joins TRBV27 to TRBJ1-1; TRBD1 aligns across 8 bases. The V and J ends lost 3 bases and 3 bases, in that order; junction bases with no gene match: 3. This CDR3 spans 14 amino acids. Germline loops: CDR1 MNHEY, CDR2 SMNVEV (reference sequence). CDR3 residues: CASSLTGEHTEAFF. The CDR3 DNA sequence: TGTGCCAGCAGTTTGACAGGGGAACACACTGAAGCTTTCTTT.

This chain uses TRBV4-2 with TRBJ1-5; 7 nucleotides line up with TRBD1. The CDR3 contains 15 residues. Germline assignment: CDR1 LGHNA and CDR2 YNFKEQ. V lost 1 base to trimming and J lost 5 bases; unmatched junction nucleotides: 5. DNA of the CDR3: TGTGCCAGCAGCCAAGTCGACAGGGAGGATCAGCCCCAGCATTTT. This translates into CASSQVDREDQPQHF.

The rearrangement uses TRBV5-8 and TRBJ2-5, with a tentative D call TRBD1 (5 bases). The V end was cut by 3 bases, the J end by 0 bases, with 15 bases between. The CDR3 runs 16 residues. The germline V gene has CDR1 SGHTS and CDR2 YDEGEE. The CDR3 nucleotides are TGTGCCAGCAGCTCCCGACTGACAGAGTACCAAGAGACCCAGTACTTC. It yields the protein CASSSRLTEYQETQYF.

This clone was picked up one time. The chain is built from TRBV7-9 and TRBJ2-3, with D maybe TRBD2 (6 bases). The germline V gene encodes CDR1 SEHNR and CDR2 FQNEAQ (reference sequence). V was clipped by 0 bases and J by 8 bases, with 15 bases between them. The CDR3 runs 15 residues. The CDR3 DNA is TGTGCCAGCAGCTTAGCGGGAGGCACCCCAGTTACGCAGTATTTT. Encoded protein: CASSLAGGTPVTQYF.

This clone was detected only a few times. V and J are TRBV4-3 and TRBJ2-3; no firm D call. Trimming removed 1 base from V and 0 bases from J, with 11 bases in between. CDR3 length: 16 amino acids. CDR1 is LGHNA, CDR2 YSLEER, per germline. The CDR3 nucleotides read TGCGCCAGCAGCCAAGTGCTAGGAATAAGCACAGATACGCAGTATTTT. It encodes CASSQVLGISTDTQYF.

CDR3 protein: CSASGRSGSSYEQYF. The CDR3 nucleotides are TGCAGTGCTAGTGGACGTTCGGGGAGCTCCTACGAGCAGTACTTC. The V gene is TRBV20-1, the J gene TRBJ2-7; D may be TRBD2 (5 bases). Per the germline V gene, CDR1 is DFQATT and CDR2 is SNEGSKA (reference sequence). This CDR3 spans 15 amino acids. Trimming took 3 bases from V and 0 from J, leaving 15 bases between them.

The chain joins TRBV7-2 to TRBJ1-4; D may be TRBD1 (6 bases). Looked up from germline, CDR1 is SGHTA and CDR2 is FQGNSA. This CDR3 spans 14 amino acids. V was shortened by 4 bases and J by 8 bases, with 14 bases between the two germline ends. The CDR3 nucleotides read TGTGCCAGCAGCTCGCCGGGGGGCGAGGAAAAACTGTTTTTT. It codes for CASSSPGGEEKLFF. Combining the CDR3 with reference TRBV7-2 and TRBJ1-4 gives the whole variable domain GAGVSQSPSNKVTEKGKDVELRCDPISGHTALYWYRQSLGQGLEFLIYFQGNSAPDKSGLPSDRFSAERTGGSVSTLTIQRTQQEDSAVYLCASSSPGGEEKLFFGSGTQLSVL.

The genes are TRBV4-1 and TRBJ2-5; 9 bases align to TRBD1. CDR1 and CDR2 (germline): MGHRA, YSYEKL. The CDR3 is 16 amino acids. The V gene end was trimmed by 1 base and the J gene end by 3 bases; junction bases not matched to a gene: 6. DNA for the CDR3: TGCGCCAGCAGCCAAGCCCCAAGGACAGGGGAAGAGACCCAGTACTTC. This gives the protein CASSQAPRTGEETQYF.

The J gene is TRBJ1-3, the V gene TRBV6-1; unclear D gene. The length of the CDR3 is 15 residues. Deletions cut 0 bases from V and 4 bases from J, with 10 bases between. Germline values: CDR1 MNHNS, CDR2 SASEGT. The CDR3 here is CASSEAASLGNTIYF. CDR3 coding DNA: TGTGCCAGCAGTGAAGCAGCCTCCCTCGGAAACACCATATATTTT.

This chain uses TRBV27 with TRBJ2-7, with 12 bases matching TRBD2. The CDR3 totals 15 residues. In germline, CDR1 is MNHEY, CDR2 SMNVEV (reference sequence). The junction had 7 bases not matched to a gene; V was cut back by 4 bases and J by 6 bases. For the CDR3, the DNA is TGTGCCAGCAGTTCTCCTAGCGGGAGGGCCGGCGAGCAGTACTTC. It specifies CASSSPSGRAGEQYF.

V usage is TRBV13 and J usage is TRBJ2-1; D uncertain. CDR3 length: 15 amino acids. Trimming left V 2 bases short and J 9 bases short, with 17 bases between. Per germline, CDR1 PRHDT and CDR2 FYEKMQ (reference sequence). Written as DNA, the CDR3 is TGTGCCAGCAGCTTATTCACAGAAGCCCTCGGTGAGCAGTTCTTC. Protein: CASSLFTEALGEQFF.

The gene calls are TRBV3-1 (or the pseudogene TRBV3-2) and TRBJ1-1, with TRBD1 matching over 8 bases. CDR1 and CDR2 from the germline V gene are LGHDT and YNNKEL (reference sequence). This CDR3 has 14 amino acids. V dropped 3 bases and J dropped 1; count of bases not matched to a gene: 1. In nucleotides, the CDR3 is TGTGCCAGCAGCCATGGACAGGGGAACACTGAAGCTTTCTTT. Encoded protein: CASSHGQGNTEAFF.

The chain joins TRBV2 to TRBJ2-5; weak D call: TRBD2 (6 bases). This CDR3 comprises 14 residues. The V and J ends lost 10 bases and 5 bases respectively, with 20 bases between them. Per the germline V gene, CDR1 is SNHLY and CDR2 is FYNNEI. CDR3: CANPGRGEQETQYF. The CDR3 region has the DNA TGTGCCAACCCAGGTCGCGGGGAGCAGGAGACCCAGTACTTC.

This clone was counted between two and nine times. This sequence joins TRBV2 and TRBJ1-5, with TRBD1 matching over 9 bases. This CDR3 has 15 residues. The germline V gene has CDR1 SNHLY and CDR2 FYNNEI. J gave up 7 bases and V 5 bases, and 9 bases lay outside the gene matches. CDR3: CASSLPGQGWQPQHF. The CDR3 nucleotides read TGTGCCAGCAGTTTACCGGGACAGGGTTGGCAGCCCCAGCATTTT.

The chain uses TRBV19 and TRBJ1-2, with TRBD1 identical over 11 bases. Trimming at V came to 4 bases and at J to 5 bases, leaving 6 bases not matched to a gene. This CDR3 spans 15 amino acids. The germline CDR1 and CDR2 sequences are LNHDA and SQIVND (reference sequence). This chain's CDR3 is CASSTRTGGVYGYTF. The CDR3 bases are TGTGCCAGTAGTACTCGGACAGGGGGCGTTTATGGCTACACCTTC.

The rearrangement uses TRBV5-6 and TRBJ2-1; possible D gene TRBD2, 5 bases. Trimming shortened V by 3 bases and J by 9 bases, and 19 bases separated the two germline ends. The CDR3 is 15 amino acids. Germline V gene lookup returns CDR1 SGHDT and CDR2 YYEEEE. The CDR3 loop is CASSSPLRTWGEQFF. Written as DNA, the CDR3 is TGTGCCAGCAGCTCGCCCCTCCGGACTTGGGGTGAGCAGTTCTTC.

The chain combines TRBV6-5 with TRBJ2-7; 11 bases agree with TRBD2. This CDR3 spans 15 amino acids. The V gene's germline CDR1 is MNHEY and CDR2 SVGAGI. V shed 2 bases and J 4 bases; nucleotides not matched to a gene: 4. The CDR3 nucleotides are TGTGCCAGCAGTTACAATGGACTAGCGGGTTACGAGCAGTACTTC. Protein product: CASSYNGLAGYEQYF.